Relative to its sample, the clone carrying this T cell receptor (beta chain) is medium-sized. Its cognate antigen is unknown. This entry is derived from a study of spatial heterogeneity in lung cancer. General study points: Tumor mutation count correlated with how many alpha and beta TCRs expanded intratumorally.

TCRdb analysed the 5' RACE reads with MiXCR anew, one entry per CDR3 protein. This table has some 7,000 distinct CDR3 sequences, about 6.9% appearing once. As to time point: sample taken at primary tumor resection. The cohort: over 65 early-stage, untreated non-small cell lung cancer patients. V lost 0 bases to trimming and J lost 8 bases, with 4 bases between them. CDR1 is MNHNY and CDR2 is SVGAGI in the germline V gene (reference sequence). This CDR3 comprises 11 residues. Material: lung tumor tissue, obtained at surgery. This receptor was taken from a male donor with early-stage non-small cell lung cancer. The rearrangement uses TRBV6-6 and TRBJ1-2, with D unclear. The CDR3 region is CASSYSTGYTF. In DNA, the CDR3 is TGTGCCAGCAGTTACTCGACCGGCTACACCTTC.